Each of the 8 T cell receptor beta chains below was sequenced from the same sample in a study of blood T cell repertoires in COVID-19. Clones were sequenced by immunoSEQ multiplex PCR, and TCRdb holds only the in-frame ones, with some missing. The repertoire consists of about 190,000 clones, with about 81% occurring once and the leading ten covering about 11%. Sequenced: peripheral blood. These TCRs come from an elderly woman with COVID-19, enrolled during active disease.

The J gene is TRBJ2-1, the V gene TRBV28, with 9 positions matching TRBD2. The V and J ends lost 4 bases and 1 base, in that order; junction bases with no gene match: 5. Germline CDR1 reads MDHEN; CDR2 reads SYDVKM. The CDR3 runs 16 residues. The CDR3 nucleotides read TGTGCCAGCAGTTCCCTTAGCGGGGGTTCCTACAATGAGCAGTTCTTC. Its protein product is CASSSLSGGSYNEQFF.

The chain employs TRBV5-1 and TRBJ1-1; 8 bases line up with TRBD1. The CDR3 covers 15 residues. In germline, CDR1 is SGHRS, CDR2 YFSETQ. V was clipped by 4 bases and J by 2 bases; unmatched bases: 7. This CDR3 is CASSLTGAPNTEAFF. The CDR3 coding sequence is TGCGCCAGCAGCCTGACAGGGGCACCCAACACTGAAGCTTTCTTT.

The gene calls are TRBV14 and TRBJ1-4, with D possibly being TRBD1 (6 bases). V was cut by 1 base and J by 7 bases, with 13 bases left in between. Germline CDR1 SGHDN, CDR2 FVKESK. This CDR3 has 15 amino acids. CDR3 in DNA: TGTGCCAGCAGCCAAGTAGGACAGAGCCCTGAAAAACTGTTTTTT. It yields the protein CASSQVGQSPEKLFF.

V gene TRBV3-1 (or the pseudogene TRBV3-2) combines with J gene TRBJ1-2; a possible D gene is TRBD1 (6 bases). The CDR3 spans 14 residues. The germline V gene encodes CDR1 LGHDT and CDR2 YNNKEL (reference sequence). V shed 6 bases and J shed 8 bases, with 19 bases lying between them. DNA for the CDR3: TGTGCCAGCAGTCGAATCGGACAGTACGTAGGCTACACCTTC. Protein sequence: CASSRIGQYVGYTF.

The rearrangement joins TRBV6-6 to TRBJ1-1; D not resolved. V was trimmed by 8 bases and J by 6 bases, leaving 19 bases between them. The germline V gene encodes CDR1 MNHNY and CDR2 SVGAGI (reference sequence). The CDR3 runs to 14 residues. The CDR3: CASPPVPKSAEAFF. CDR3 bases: TGTGCCAGCCCACCGGTCCCCAAGTCGGCTGAAGCTTTCTTT.

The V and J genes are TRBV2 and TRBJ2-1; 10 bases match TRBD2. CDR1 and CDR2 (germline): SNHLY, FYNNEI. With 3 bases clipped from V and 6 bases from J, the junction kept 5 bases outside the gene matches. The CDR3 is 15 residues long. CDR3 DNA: TGTGCCAGCAGTGAGAATAGCGGGGGGATCAATGAGCAGTTCTTC. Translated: CASSENSGGINEQFF.

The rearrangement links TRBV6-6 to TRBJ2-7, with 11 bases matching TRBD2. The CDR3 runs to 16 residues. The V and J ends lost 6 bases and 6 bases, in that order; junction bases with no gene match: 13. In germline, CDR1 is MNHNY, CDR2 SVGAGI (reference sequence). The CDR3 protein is CASSSQLAGEPGEQYF. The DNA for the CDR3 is TGTGCCAGCAGCTCACAACTAGCGGGAGAACCGGGCGAGCAGTACTTC.

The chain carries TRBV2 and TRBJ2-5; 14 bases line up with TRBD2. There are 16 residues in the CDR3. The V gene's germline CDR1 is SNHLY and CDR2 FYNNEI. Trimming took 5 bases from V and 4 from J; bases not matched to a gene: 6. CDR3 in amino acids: CASSSGLAGVGETQYF. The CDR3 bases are TGTGCCAGCAGTTCGGGACTAGCGGGAGTTGGAGAGACCCAGTACTTC.